A selection of T cell receptor beta chains follows, all from one sample in a study of blood T cell repertoires in COVID-19. Repertoires were generated with immunoSEQ multiplex PCR, while TCRdb's copy carries only in-frame clones and drops some. This table holds 250,000 to 300,000 clones, roughly 83% found once. The sequencing sample was made of peripheral blood. The receptors derive from a man in his 60s who had recovered from COVID-19. CDR3s leave out the opening cysteine and the closing phenylalanine or tryptophan.

V: TRBV2; J: TRBJ2-5; CDR3: ASSRGQKETQY
V: TRBV30; J: TRBJ1-2; CDR3: AWSAGTGGLGYT
V: TRBV6-5; J: TRBJ1-3; CDR3: ASSYQGTPGNTIY
V: TRBV11-2; J: TRBJ2-7; CDR3: ASSSTGAYYEQY
V: TRBV28; J: TRBJ2-5; CDR3: ASSSSAGYQETQY
V: TRBV25-1; J: TRBJ2-7; CDR3: ATEGGEGYEQY
V: TRBV6-4; J: TRBJ2-3; CDR3: ASTPSGTGRDTQY
V: TRBV3-1/TRBV3-2; J: TRBJ2-6; CDR3: ASSPFGQGWANVLT
V: TRBV6-6; J: TRBJ2-1; CDR3: ASNLLAGGPGEQF
V: TRBV6-2/TRBV6-3; J: TRBJ2-2; CDR3: ASSYLRTSGPRGAGELF
V: TRBV6-5; J: TRBJ1-4; CDR3: ASSLTGVNEKLF
V: TRBV19; J: TRBJ2-6; CDR3: ASSMSGHGSGANVLT
V: TRBV5-6; J: TRBJ2-2; CDR3: ASSSFGTYETNTGELF
V: TRBV18; J: TRBJ2-7; CDR3: ASSPDRQVAEQY
V: TRBV2; J: TRBJ2-1; CDR3: ASSRVVNEQF
V: TRBV6-5; J: TRBJ1-5; CDR3: ASSYENQPQH
V: TRBV3-1/TRBV3-2; J: TRBJ1-1; CDR3: ASSQVGQGIGNTEAF
V: TRBV7-9; J: TRBJ1-2; CDR3: ASSQTRNYGYT
V: TRBV27; J: TRBJ2-7; CDR3: ASSSGLVSPYEQY
V: TRBV19; J: TRBJ2-7; CDR3: ASSINALSYEQY
V: TRBV5-4; J: TRBJ2-5; CDR3: ASSQGVVETQY
V: TRBV5-8; J: TRBJ2-5; CDR3: ASSPDRRQTQY
V: TRBV30; J: TRBJ1-5; CDR3: AWSTGDNSNQPQH
V: TRBV7-2; J: TRBJ1-4; CDR3: ASSFVRDRDEKLF
V: TRBV2; J: TRBJ2-7; CDR3: ASSEVSSGTYEQY
V: TRBV4-2; J: TRBJ1-1; CDR3: ASSQARTTGAEAF
V: TRBV7-2; J: TRBJ2-3; CDR3: ASSSTSGSADTQY
V: TRBV5-6; J: TRBJ1-2; CDR3: ASSLPDRTYGYT
V: TRBV11-3; J: TRBJ1-1; CDR3: ASSPRGGAEAF
V: TRBV20-1; J: TRBJ2-6; CDR3: SARDPVRGANVLT
V: TRBV7-9; J: TRBJ2-1; CDR3: ASSQNWGTPYNEQF
V: TRBV6-1; J: TRBJ2-3; CDR3: ASSESAGAQVSDTQY
V: TRBV9; J: TRBJ2-5; CDR3: ASSPRGGTQY
V: TRBV6-6; J: TRBJ2-7; CDR3: ASSPQREGLEQY
V: TRBV7-6; J: TRBJ1-4; CDR3: ASSLPGRGNEKLF
V: TRBV2; J: TRBJ1-4; CDR3: ASTQGALSTNEKLF
V: TRBV7-2; J: TRBJ1-1; CDR3: ASSPTVNTEAF
V: TRBV5-4; J: TRBJ2-3; CDR3: ASSLTSGRAGLTDTQY
V: TRBV4-1; J: TRBJ2-7; CDR3: ASSLTGLETYEQY
V: TRBV13; J: TRBJ1-6; CDR3: ASSLEPVAPLH
V: TRBV28; J: TRBJ1-2; CDR3: ASVRGGINYGYT
V: TRBV7-2; J: TRBJ2-3; CDR3: ASSHLGGLAGVDTQY
V: TRBV10-1; J: TRBJ2-1; CDR3: ASRLIYNEQF
V: TRBV5-8; J: TRBJ2-1; CDR3: ASSFVSGIEQF
V: TRBV7-8; J: TRBJ1-6; CDR3: ASSSGQGSNSPLH
V: TRBV6-5; J: TRBJ2-2; CDR3: ASSYWTDGELF